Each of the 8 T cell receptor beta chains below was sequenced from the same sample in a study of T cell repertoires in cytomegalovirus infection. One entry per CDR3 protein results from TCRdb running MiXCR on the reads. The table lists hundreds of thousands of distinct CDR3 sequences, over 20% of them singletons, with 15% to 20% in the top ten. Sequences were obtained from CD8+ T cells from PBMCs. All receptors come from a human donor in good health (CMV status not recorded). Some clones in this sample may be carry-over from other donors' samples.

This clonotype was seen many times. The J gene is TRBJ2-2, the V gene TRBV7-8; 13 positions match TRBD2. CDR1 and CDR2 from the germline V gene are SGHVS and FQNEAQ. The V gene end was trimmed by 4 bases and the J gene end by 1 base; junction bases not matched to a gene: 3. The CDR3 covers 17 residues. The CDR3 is CASSSWTSGGNTGELFF. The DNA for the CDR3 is TGTGCCAGCAGCTCCTGGACTAGCGGGGGGAACACCGGGGAGCTGTTTTTT.

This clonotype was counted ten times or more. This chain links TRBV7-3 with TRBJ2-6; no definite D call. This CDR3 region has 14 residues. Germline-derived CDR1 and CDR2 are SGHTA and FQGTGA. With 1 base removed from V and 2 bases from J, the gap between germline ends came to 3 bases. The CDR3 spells CASSLKPGANVLTF. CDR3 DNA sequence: TGTGCCAGCAGCTTAAAGCCTGGGGCCAACGTCCTGACTTTC.

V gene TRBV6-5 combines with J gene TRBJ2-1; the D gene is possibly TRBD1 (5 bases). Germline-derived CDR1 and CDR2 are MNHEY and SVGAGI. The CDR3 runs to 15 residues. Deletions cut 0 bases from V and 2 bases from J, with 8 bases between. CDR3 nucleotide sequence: TGTGCCAGCAGTTACTCGGACATGACCTACAATGAGCAGTTCTTC. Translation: CASSYSDMTYNEQFF.

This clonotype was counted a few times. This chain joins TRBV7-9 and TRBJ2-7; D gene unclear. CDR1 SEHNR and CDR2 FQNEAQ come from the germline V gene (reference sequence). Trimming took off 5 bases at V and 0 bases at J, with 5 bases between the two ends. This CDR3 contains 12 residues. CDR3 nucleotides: TGTGCCAGCAGCCACCTCTCCTACGAGCAGTACTTC. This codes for CASSHLSYEQYF.

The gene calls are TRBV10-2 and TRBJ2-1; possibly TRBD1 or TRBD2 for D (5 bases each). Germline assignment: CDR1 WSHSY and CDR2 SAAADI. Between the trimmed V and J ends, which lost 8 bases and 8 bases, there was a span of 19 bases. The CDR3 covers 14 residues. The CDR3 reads CASHLPGPIYEQFF. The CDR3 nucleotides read TGCGCCAGCCACCTGCCGGGACCAATCTATGAGCAGTTCTTC.

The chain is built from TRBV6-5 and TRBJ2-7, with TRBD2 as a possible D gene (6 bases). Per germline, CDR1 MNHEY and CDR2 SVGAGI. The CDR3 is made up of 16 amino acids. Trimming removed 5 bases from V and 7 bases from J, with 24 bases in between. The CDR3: CASSPTRRAGPGEQYF. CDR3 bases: TGTGCCAGCAGTCCCACTCGGAGGGCAGGGCCGGGGGAGCAGTACTTC.

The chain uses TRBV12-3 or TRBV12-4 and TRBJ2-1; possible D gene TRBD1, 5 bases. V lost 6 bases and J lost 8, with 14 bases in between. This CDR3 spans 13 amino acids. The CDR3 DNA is TGTGCCAGCAGGGCGCCAAGGGGCGATGAGCAGTTCTTC. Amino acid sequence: CASRAPRGDEQFF.

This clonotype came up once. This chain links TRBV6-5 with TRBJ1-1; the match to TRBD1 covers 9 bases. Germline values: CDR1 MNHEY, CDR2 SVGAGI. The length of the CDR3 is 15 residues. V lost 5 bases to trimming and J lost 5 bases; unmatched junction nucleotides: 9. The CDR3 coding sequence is TGTGCCAGCAGTAAGAACAGGGGGCTGGTGACTGAAGCTTTCTTT. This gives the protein CASSKNRGLVTEAFF.